The 8 T cell receptor beta chains below come from one sample, sequenced in a study of blood T cell repertoires in COVID-19. TCRdb keeps only in-frame clones here, not all; method: immunoSEQ multiplex PCR. This table has a few hundred thousand clones, 88% appearing once. The sample was peripheral blood. The receptors derive from a man between 45 and 60 years old with COVID-19, enrolled during active disease.

The chain uses TRBV14 and TRBJ1-4; tentatively, D is TRBD1 (5 bases). Trimming took off 4 bases at V and 8 bases at J, with 14 bases between the two ends. The CDR3 sequence is 14 residues long. From germline, CDR1 is SGHDN and CDR2 FVKESK. CDR3 nucleotides: TGTGCCAGCAGCCGGCAGGGTGTACAAGAAAAACTGTTTTTT. This sequence encodes CASSRQGVQEKLFF.

This rearrangement joins TRBV11-2 to TRBJ2-1; 10 bases fit TRBD1. The CDR3 is made up of 15 amino acids. Looked up from germline, CDR1 is SGHAT and CDR2 is FQNNGV. Germline trimming cut 4 bases from V and 9 bases from J; bases unmatched to any gene: 9. The CDR3 region is CASSSLRGDRGEQFF. The CDR3 DNA is TGTGCCAGCAGCTCCCTTAGAGGGGACAGGGGTGAGCAGTTCTTC.

This chain connects TRBV7-9 to TRBJ2-7, with a weak D call TRBD1 (6 bases). This CDR3 spans 15 amino acids. Germline V gene lookup returns CDR1 SEHNR and CDR2 FQNEAQ (reference sequence). Trimming cost V 1 base and J 6 bases, with 16 bases left between them. CDR3 nucleotide sequence: TGTGCCAGCAGCTTAGGGGTTGTGGGGGCGGGCGAGCAGTACTTC. Protein: CASSLGVVGAGEQYF.

The V gene is TRBV18, the J gene TRBJ2-3; 16 bases agree with TRBD2. V lost 6 bases to trimming and J lost 8 bases; unmatched junction nucleotides: 20. The CDR3 extends over 20 amino acids. Germline values: CDR1 KGHSH, CDR2 LQKENI. The CDR3 DNA sequence: TGTGCCAGCTCCCAATTGTCCACGGGACTAGCGGGAGGGCCGCAAGCTACGCAGTATTTT. Its protein product is CASSQLSTGLAGGPQATQYF. The full variable domain, with the rest looked up from reference TRBV18 and TRBJ2-3, is NAGVMQNPRHLVRRRGQEARLRCSPMKGHSHVYWYRQLPEEGLKFMVYLQKENIIDESGMPKERFSAEFPKEGPSILRIQQVVRGDSAAYFCASSQLSTGLAGGPQATQYFGPGTRLTVL.

A few counts support this clone. The chain combines TRBV19 with TRBJ1-4, with D possibly TRBD1 on 6 matching bases. This CDR3 region has 16 residues. Trimming removed 0 bases at V and 8 bases at J, with 16 bases between. Germline assignment: CDR1 LNHDA and CDR2 SQIVND (reference sequence). Here the CDR3 DNA reads TGTGCCAGTAGTATAGATCCAACAGGGAGGGAGGAAAAACTGTTTTTT. The encoded protein is CASSIDPTGREEKLFF.

The gene calls are TRBV10-3 and TRBJ2-7; the D is unclear. Germline assignment: CDR1 ENHRY and CDR2 SYGVKD. V dropped 0 bases and J dropped 0 bases, with 15 bases sitting between them. This CDR3 has 17 residues. As DNA, the CDR3 is TGTGCCATCAGTGAGTCCTGGGCGAAGAAGAGCTCCTACGAGCAGTACTTC. It codes for CAISESWAKKSSYEQYF.

The chain employs TRBV7-3 and TRBJ2-7; D is unclear. The V end was cut by 0 bases, the J end by 6 bases, with 3 bases between. The CDR3 has 11 residues. Germline values: CDR1 SGHTA, CDR2 FQGTGA. CDR3 sequence (DNA): TGTGCCAGCAGCTTAACTCGCGAGCAGTACTTC. Its protein product is CASSLTREQYF. The full variable domain, with the rest looked up from reference TRBV7-3 and TRBJ2-7, is GAGVSQTPSNKVTEKGKYVELRCDPISGHTALYWYRQSLGQGPEFLIYFQGTGAADDSGLPNDRFFAVRPEGSVSTLKIQRTERGDSAVYLCASSLTREQYFGPGTRLTVT.

The chain recombines TRBV7-9 with TRBJ1-1; D is unclear. Deletions cut 6 bases from V and 1 base from J, with 6 bases between. The CDR3 totals 12 residues. Germline lookup yields CDR1 SEHNR and CDR2 FQNEAQ (reference sequence). CDR3 residues: CASRIGNTEAFF. CDR3 coding DNA: TGTGCCAGCAGAATCGGGAACACTGAAGCTTTCTTT.